The source of this TCR beta chain is a study of T cells after yellow fever vaccination. Whole-study findings and limits: At around 96% for CD4 and just over 85% for CD8, most primary-vaccination clones showed up again after the booster. The presence of abundant clonotypes contaminating from the bulk population was possible in FACS-sorted repertoires.

This clonotype was counted a few times. Its antigen is not identified. The CDR3 is 13 residues long. CDR1 SGHDT and CDR2 YYEEEE come from the germline V gene. The V end lost 4 bases, the J end lost 6 bases, and 11 bases lay between the germline ends. Conversion of TCR transcripts into cDNA relied on 5'RACE template switching, which added a universal primer site and UMIs. Each CDR3 protein is one row after TCRdb ran MiXCR on the 5' RACE reads. The table lists nearly 300,000 distinct CDR3 sequences, 7.5% to 9% of them singletons. Sequencing used CD4+ T cells sorted from PBMCs, obtained 5 days after the yellow fever booster vaccination. The TCR comes from a man aged 18 to 30 who received the YFV17D yellow fever vaccine. The chain couples TRBV5-6 to TRBJ2-1; D gene uncertain. The CDR3 bases are TGTGCCAGCAGCCTGGCAGTTGGCAATGAGCAGTTCTTC. It translates to CASSLAVGNEQFF.